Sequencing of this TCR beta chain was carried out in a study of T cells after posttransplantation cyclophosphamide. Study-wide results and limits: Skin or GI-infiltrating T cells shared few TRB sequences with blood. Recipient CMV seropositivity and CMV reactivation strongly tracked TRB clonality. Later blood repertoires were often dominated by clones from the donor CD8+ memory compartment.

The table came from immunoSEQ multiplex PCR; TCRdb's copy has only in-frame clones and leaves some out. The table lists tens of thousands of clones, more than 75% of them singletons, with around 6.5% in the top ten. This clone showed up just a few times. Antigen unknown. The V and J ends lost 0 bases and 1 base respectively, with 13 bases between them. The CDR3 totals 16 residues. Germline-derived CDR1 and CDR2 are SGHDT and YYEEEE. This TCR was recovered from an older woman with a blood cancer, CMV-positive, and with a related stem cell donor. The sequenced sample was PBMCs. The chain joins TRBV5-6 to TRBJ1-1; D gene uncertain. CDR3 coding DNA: TGTGCCAGCAGCTTGGCAGGAGGACGCCCGAACACTGAAGCTTTCTTT. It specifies CASSLAGGRPNTEAFF.